The clone carrying this T cell receptor beta chain occurred once. Clones were read by immunoSEQ multiplex PCR, and TCRdb kept only the in-frame ones, dropping some. The sample lists around 2.1 million clones; about 92% were seen once. The data were taken from a study of shared clonotypes between healthy human individuals. Study-wide background: A couple of women and a few men aged 18 to 49 made up the donors.

Germline V lookup: CDR1 MNHEY, CDR2 SMNVEV (reference sequence). This CDR3 comprises 15 residues. V was trimmed by 3 bases and J by 6 bases, leaving 15 bases between them. As defined, naive CD8 cells were CD45RO-negative and positively selected for CCR7, with terminally differentiated effector memory CD45RA+ cells excluded. Sequencing input: naive CD8+ T cells from PBMCs. The receptor comes from a man aged 18 to 29 in good health. Some clones in this sample may be carry-over from other donors' samples. The chain employs TRBV27 and TRBJ2-4; D gene unclear. The CDR3 reads CASSLYLAPRNIQYF. The CDR3 DNA sequence: TGTGCCAGCAGTTTGTATCTGGCTCCAAGAAACATTCAGTACTTC.